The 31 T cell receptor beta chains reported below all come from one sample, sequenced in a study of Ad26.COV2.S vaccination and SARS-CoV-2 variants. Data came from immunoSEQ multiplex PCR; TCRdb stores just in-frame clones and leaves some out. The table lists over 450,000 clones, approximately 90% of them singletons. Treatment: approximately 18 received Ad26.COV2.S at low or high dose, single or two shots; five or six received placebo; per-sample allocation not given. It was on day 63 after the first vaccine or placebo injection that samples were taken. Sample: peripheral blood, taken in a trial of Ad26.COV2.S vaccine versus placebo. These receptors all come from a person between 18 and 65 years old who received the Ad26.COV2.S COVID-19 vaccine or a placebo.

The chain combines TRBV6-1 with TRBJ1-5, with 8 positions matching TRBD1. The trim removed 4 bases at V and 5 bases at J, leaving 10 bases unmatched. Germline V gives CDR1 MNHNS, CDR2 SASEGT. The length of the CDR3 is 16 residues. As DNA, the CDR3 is TGTGCCAGCAGTGCCCGACAGGGGAGGGACGATCAGCCCCAGCATTTT. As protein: CASSARQGRDDQPQHF.

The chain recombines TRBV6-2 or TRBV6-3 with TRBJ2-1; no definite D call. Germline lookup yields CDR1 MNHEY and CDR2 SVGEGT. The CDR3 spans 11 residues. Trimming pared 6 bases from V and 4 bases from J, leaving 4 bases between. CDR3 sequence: CASSLYNEQFF. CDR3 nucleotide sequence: TGTGCCAGCAGCCTTTACAATGAGCAGTTCTTC.

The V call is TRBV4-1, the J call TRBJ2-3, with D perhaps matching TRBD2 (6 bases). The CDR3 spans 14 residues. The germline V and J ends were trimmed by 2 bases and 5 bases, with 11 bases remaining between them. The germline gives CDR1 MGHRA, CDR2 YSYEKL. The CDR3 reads CASSQPGVKDTQYF. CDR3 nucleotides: TGCGCCAGCAGCCAACCGGGAGTTAAAGATACGCAGTATTTT.

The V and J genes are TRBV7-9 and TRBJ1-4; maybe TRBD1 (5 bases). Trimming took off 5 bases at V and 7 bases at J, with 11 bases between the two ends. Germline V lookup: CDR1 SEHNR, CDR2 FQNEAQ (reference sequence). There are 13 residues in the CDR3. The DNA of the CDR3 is TGTGCCAGCAGCCTGACAGAGCCTGAAAAACTGTTTTTT. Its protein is CASSLTEPEKLFF.

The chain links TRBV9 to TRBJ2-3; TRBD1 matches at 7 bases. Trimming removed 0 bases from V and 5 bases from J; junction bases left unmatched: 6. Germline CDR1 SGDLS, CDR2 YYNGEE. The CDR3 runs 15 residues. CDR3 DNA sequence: TGTGCCAGCAGCGTAGCGGCAGGGACAGTAGATACGCAGTATTTT. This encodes CASSVAAGTVDTQYF.

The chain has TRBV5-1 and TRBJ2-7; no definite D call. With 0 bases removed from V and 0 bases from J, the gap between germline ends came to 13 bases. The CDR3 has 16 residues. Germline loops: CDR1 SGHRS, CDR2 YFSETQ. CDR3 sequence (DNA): TGCGCCAGCAGCTTGGTGGTGGCGGAGAGCTCCTACGAGCAGTACTTC. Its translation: CASSLVVAESSYEQYF. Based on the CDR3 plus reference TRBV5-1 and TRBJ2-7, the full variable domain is KAGVTQTPRYLIKTRGQQVTLSCSPISGHRSVSWYQQTPGQGLQFLFEYFSETQRNKGNFPGRFSGRQFSNSRSEMNVSTLELGDSALYLCASSLVVAESSYEQYFGPGTRLTVT.

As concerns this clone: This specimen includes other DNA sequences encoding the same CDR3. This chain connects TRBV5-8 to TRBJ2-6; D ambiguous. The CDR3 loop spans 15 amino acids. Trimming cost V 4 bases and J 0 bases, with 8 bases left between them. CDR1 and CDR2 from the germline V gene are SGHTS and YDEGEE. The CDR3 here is CASSLGNSGANVLTF. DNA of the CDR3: TGTGCCAGCAGCCTAGGGAACTCTGGGGCCAACGTCCTGACTTTC. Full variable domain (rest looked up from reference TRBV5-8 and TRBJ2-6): EAGVTQSPTHLIKTRGQQATLRCSPISGHTSVYWYQQALGLGLQFLLWYDEGEERNRGNFPPRFSGRQFPNYSSELNVNALELEDSALYLCASSLGNSGANVLTFGAGSRLTVL.

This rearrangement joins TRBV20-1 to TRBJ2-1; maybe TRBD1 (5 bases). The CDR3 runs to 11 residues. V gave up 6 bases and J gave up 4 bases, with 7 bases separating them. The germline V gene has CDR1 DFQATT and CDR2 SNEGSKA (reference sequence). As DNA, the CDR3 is TGCAGTGCGTACAGGTACAATGAGCAGTTCTTC. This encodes CSAYRYNEQFF.

The CDR3 nucleotides are TGTGCCATCAGTGAGTTAGGGACTGCGCTCTACGAGCAGTACTTC. The encoded protein is CAISELGTALYEQYF. This chain uses TRBV10-3 with TRBJ2-7; tentatively, D is TRBD2 (6 bases). The CDR3 is 15 amino acids. Looked up from germline, CDR1 is ENHRY and CDR2 is SYGVKD. With 1 base removed from V and 3 bases from J, the gap between germline ends came to 13 bases.

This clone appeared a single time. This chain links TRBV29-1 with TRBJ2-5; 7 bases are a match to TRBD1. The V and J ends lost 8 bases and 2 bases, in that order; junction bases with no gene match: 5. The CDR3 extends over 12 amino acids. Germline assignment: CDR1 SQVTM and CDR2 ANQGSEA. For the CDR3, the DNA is TGCAGCCTTAAACAGGGGCAAGAGACCCAGTACTTC. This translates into CSLKQGQETQYF.

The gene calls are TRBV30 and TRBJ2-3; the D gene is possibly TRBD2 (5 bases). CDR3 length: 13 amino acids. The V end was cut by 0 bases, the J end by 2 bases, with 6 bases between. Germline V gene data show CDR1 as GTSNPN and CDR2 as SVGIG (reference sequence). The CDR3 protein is CAWSVRDTDTQYF. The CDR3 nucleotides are TGTGCCTGGAGTGTACGGGACACAGATACGCAGTATTTT.

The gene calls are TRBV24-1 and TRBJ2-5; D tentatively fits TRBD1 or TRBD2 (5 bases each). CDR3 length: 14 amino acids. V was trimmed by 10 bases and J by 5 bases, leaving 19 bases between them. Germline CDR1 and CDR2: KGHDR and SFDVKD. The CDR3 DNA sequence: TGTGCCACGGCCGAGAGGTTTGAGGGGGAGACCCAGTACTTC. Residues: CATAERFEGETQYF.

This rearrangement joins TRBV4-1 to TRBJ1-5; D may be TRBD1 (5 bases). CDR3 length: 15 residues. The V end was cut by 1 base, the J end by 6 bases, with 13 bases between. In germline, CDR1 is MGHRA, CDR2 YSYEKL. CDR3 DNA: TGCGCCAGCAGCCAAGGCCAGGGAGGTGTTCAGCCCCAGCATTTT. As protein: CASSQGQGGVQPQHF.

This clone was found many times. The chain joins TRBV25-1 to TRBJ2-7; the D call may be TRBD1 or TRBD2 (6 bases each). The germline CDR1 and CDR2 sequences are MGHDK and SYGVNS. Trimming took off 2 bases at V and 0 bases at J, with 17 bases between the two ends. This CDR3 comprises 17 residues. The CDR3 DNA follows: TGTGCCAGCAGTGAAACGAAGGGGGGCTATACCTCCTACGAGCAGTACTTC. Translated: CASSETKGGYTSYEQYF.

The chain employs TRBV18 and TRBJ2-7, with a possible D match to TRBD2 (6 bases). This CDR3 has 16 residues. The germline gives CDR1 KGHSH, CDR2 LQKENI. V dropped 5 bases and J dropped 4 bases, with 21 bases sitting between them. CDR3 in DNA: TGTGCCAGCTCATCTAACGCCCGGACGGGGGATTACGAGCAGTACTTC. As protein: CASSSNARTGDYEQYF.

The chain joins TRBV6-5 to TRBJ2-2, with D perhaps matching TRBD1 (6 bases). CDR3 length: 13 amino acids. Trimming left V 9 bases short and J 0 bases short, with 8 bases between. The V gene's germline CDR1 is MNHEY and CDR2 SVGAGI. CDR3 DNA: TGTGCCAGTAGGACAGCGAACACCGGGGAGCTGTTTTTT. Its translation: CASRTANTGELFF.

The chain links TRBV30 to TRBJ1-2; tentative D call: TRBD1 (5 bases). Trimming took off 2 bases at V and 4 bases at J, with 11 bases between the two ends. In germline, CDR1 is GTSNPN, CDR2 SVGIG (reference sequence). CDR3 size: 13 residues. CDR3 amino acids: CAWSLGPVYGYTF. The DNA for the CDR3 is TGTGCCTGGAGTTTGGGACCTGTCTATGGCTACACCTTC.

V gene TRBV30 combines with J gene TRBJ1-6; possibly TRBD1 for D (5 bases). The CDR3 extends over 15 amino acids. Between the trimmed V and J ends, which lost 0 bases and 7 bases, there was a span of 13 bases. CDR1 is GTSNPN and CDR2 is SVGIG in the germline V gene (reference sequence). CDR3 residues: CAWSVPWAGNSPLHF. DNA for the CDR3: TGTGCCTGGAGTGTACCCTGGGCAGGGAATTCACCCCTCCACTTT.

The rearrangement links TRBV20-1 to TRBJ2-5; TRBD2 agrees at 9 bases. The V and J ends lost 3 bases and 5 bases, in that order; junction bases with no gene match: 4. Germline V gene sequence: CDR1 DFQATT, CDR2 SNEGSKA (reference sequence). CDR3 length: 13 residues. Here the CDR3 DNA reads TGCAGTGCTAGTAGAGCGGGAGGTGAGACCCAGTACTTC. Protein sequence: CSASRAGGETQYF.

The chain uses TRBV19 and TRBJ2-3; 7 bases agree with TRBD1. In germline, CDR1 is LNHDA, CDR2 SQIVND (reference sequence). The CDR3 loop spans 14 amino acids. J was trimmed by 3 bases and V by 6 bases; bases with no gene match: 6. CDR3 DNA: TGTGCCAGTAGCAGGGGGTCCAGGACAGATACGCAGTATTTT. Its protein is CASSRGSRTDTQYF.

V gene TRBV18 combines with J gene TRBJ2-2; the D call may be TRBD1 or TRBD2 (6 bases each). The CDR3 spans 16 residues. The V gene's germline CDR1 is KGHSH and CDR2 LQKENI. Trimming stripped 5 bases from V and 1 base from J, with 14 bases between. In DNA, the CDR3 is TGTGCCAGCTCAGACCTCGGGGGACAGAACACCGGGGAGCTGTTTTTT. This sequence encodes CASSDLGGQNTGELFF.

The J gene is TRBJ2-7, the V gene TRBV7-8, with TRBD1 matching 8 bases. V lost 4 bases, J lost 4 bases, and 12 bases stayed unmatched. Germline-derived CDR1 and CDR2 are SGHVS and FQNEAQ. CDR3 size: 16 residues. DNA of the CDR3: TGTGCCAGCAGCTCCGAATTAGGGAACAGGGGGTACGAGCAGTACTTC. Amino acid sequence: CASSSELGNRGYEQYF.

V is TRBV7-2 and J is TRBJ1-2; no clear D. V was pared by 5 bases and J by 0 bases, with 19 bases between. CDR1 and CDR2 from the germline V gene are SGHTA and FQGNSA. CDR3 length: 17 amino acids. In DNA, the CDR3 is TGTGCCAGCAGCCCATTTCTAGTAGAGACTTCTAACTATGGCTACACCTTC. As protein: CASSPFLVETSNYGYTF.

DNA of the CDR3: TGTGCCAGCAGTTACGGTAGGTGGGGCTACGAGCAGTACTTC. Residues: CASSYGRWGYEQYF. J is TRBJ2-7 and V is TRBV6-5; D gene unclear. Trimming took 2 bases from V and 3 from J, leaving 11 bases between them. From germline, CDR1 is MNHEY and CDR2 SVGAGI. This CDR3 has 14 amino acids.

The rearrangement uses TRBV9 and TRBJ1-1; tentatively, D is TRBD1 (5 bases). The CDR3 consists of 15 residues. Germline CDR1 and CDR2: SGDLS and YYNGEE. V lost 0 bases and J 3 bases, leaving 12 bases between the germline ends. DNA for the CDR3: TGTGCCAGCAGCGTAGTAGGGGAACCGTACACTGAAGCTTTCTTT. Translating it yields CASSVVGEPYTEAFF.

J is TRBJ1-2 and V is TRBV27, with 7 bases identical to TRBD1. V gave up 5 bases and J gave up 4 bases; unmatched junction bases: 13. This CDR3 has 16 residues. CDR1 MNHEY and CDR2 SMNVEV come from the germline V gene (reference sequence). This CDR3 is CASSQNPTGSLYGYTF. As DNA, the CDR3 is TGTGCCAGCAGTCAGAACCCGACAGGGTCCCTCTATGGCTACACCTTC.

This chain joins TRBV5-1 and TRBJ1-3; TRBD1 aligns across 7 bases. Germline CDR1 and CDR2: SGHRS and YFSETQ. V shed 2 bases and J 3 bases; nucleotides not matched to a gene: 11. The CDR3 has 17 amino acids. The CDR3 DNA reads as TGCGCCAGCAGCTTAGACTGGACAGGCGCCCTTGGAAACACCATATATTTT. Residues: CASSLDWTGALGNTIYF.

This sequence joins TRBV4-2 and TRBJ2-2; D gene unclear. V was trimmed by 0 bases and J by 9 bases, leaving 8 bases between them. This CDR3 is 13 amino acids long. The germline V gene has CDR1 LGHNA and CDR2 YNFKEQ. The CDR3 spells CASSQDQPRELFF. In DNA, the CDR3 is TGTGCCAGCAGCCAAGACCAACCCCGGGAGCTGTTTTTT.

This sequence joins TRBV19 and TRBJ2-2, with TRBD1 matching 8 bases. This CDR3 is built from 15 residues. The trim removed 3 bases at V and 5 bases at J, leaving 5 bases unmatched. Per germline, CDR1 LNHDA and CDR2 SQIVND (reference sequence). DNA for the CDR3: TGTGCCAGTAGTATGCGAAACAGGGGGACCGGGGAGCTGTTTTTT. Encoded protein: CASSMRNRGTGELFF. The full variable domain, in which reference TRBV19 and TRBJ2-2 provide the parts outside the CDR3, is DGGITQSPKYLFRKEGQNVTLSCEQNLNHDAMYWYRQDPGQGLRLIYYSQIVNDFQKGDIAEGYSVSREKKESFPLTVTSAQKNPTAFYLCASSMRNRGTGELFFGEGSRLTVL.

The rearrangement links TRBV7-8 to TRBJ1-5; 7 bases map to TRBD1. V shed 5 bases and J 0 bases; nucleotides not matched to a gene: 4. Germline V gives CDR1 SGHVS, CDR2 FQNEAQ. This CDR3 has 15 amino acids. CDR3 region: CASSVTGASNQPQHF. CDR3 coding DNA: TGTGCCAGCAGCGTAACAGGGGCTAGCAATCAGCCCCAGCATTTT.

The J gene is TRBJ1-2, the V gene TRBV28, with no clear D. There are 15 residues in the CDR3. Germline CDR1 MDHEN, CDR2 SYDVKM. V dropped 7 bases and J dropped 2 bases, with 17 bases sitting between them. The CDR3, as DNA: TGTGCCAGCACCTGGGTCGGGAACATCAACTATGGCTACACCTTC. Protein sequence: CASTWVGNINYGYTF.